Described below is a single T cell receptor (beta chain) sequence and its context. TCRdb recomputed calls from the RT-PCR reads with MiXCR, one row per CDR3 protein. Here the sample spans more than 850,000 distinct CDR3 sequences, approximately 18% being singletons. Germline CDR1 SGHRS, CDR2 YFSETQ. Trimming took off 6 bases at V and 1 base at J, with 11 bases between the two ends. CDR3 length: 15 residues. The data belong to a study of patients and donors after allogeneic stem cell transplantation. This chain joins TRBV5-1 and TRBJ2-6; weak D call: TRBD2 (5 bases). This clonotype was obtained from a human donor who was either an allogeneic HSCT recipient or a stem cell or donor lymphocyte infusion donor (not recorded which). It is not recorded whose cells these are; they may come from a transplant donor. Sequenced input: blood, either unsorted or a sorted T cell fraction (not recorded which). The CDR3 loop reads CASNDPGSGANVLTF. In DNA form, the CDR3 reads TGCGCCAGCAATGATCCGGGATCTGGGGCCAACGTCCTGACTTTC. Full variable domain (rest looked up from reference TRBV5-1 and TRBJ2-6): KAGVTQTPRYLIKTRGQQVTLSCSPISGHRSVSWYQQTPGQGLQFLFEYFSETQRNKGNFPGRFSGRQFSNSRSEMNVSTLELGDSALYLCASNDPGSGANVLTFGAGSRLTVL.